A single T cell receptor (beta chain) is shown here with its context. No antigen is known for it. The CDR3 consists of 13 residues. The junction had 4 bases not matched to a gene; V was cut back by 5 bases and J by 4 bases. The germline V gene has CDR1 SGHKS and CDR2 YYEKEE (reference sequence). The record originates from a study of blood T cells in healthy people across ages. Broader study findings: Both naive CD4+ cell counts and diversity were greater in long-lived donors than in aged donors. Because sorting was not performed, PBMCs prevented conclusive naive versus antigen-experienced comparison.

Primed by a sample-barcoded 5' primer and a J-beta primer mix, a second PCR proceeded for roughly 6 to 12 cycles. Through a template-switch adaptor with 12 random nucleotides, each cDNA molecule received a tag. TCRdb redid the calling of the 5' RACE reads with MiXCR, one entry per CDR3 protein. This sample carries 950,000 to 1,200,000 distinct CDR3 sequences, under 40% of them seen once, and the ten largest clones take 13%. The source is a man aged 18 to 29 in good health. The chain has TRBV5-5 and TRBJ2-3, with 7 bases matching TRBD1. Sequenced sample: blood. The DNA of the CDR3 is TGTGCCAGCAGACCGACAGGGTCAGATACGCAGTATTTT. This codes for CASRPTGSDTQYF.